These 32 T cell receptor beta chains came from one sample sequenced in a study of blood T cell repertoires in COVID-19. Sequenced by immunoSEQ multiplex PCR; TCRdb stores in-frame clones only, minus some. The sample lists about 230,000 clones, nearly 85% occurring once. Material: peripheral blood. All receptors come from a woman aged 25 to 45 with COVID-19, enrolled during active disease.

This chain uses TRBV28 with TRBJ1-6; TRBD1 might be the D (6 bases). Germline V gives CDR1 MDHEN, CDR2 SYDVKM. The CDR3 has 15 amino acids. V lost 6 bases and J 8 bases, leaving 17 bases between the germline ends. The chain's CDR3 is CASRPGEGDYSPLHF. The CDR3 region has the DNA TGTGCCAGCAGGCCCGGTGAGGGGGATTATTCACCCCTCCACTTT.

The chain uses TRBV19 and TRBJ1-2; 8 positions agree with TRBD1. J lost 8 bases, V lost 3 bases, and 5 bases had no gene match. From germline, CDR1 is LNHDA and CDR2 SQIVND (reference sequence). The CDR3 contains 13 residues. CDR3 sequence: CASSMGQAGGYTF. The DNA of the CDR3 is TGTGCCAGTAGTATGGGACAGGCCGGGGGCTACACCTTC. Complete variable domain (other parts from reference TRBV19 and TRBJ1-2): DGGITQSPKYLFRKEGQNVTLSCEQNLNHDAMYWYRQDPGQGLRLIYYSQIVNDFQKGDIAEGYSVSREKKESFPLTVTSAQKNPTAFYLCASSMGQAGGYTFGSGTRLTVV.

The V and J genes are TRBV9 and TRBJ1-1, with 10 bases identical to TRBD1. The germline gives CDR1 SGDLS, CDR2 YYNGEE. The V segment lost 3 bases and the J segment 5 bases; nucleotides outside the gene matches: 19. CDR3 length equals 19 residues. CDR3 sequence: CASSAVERPATGGDTEAFF. The CDR3 DNA is TGTGCCAGCAGCGCTGTAGAGAGGCCGGCGACAGGGGGCGATACTGAAGCTTTCTTT.

V gene TRBV28 combines with J gene TRBJ2-7; TRBD2 matches at 7 bases. CDR1 and CDR2 (germline): MDHEN, SYDVKM. This CDR3 is 18 amino acids long. V shed 4 bases and J 2 bases; nucleotides not matched to a gene: 17. The CDR3 region has the DNA TGTGCCAGCAGTTCCCGTTGGAGCGGGGATCTTCGGGCCTACGAGCAGTACTTC. It specifies CASSSRWSGDLRAYEQYF.

This chain uses TRBV7-8 with TRBJ1-1; 7 bases map to TRBD1. The germline V gene encodes CDR1 SGHVS and CDR2 FQNEAQ. J lost 8 bases, V lost 2 bases, and 17 bases had no gene match. The CDR3 sequence is 17 residues long. In nucleotides, the CDR3 is TGTGCCAGCAGCTTATCAGGGGGTCAGGGGAGCATACGGGAAGCTTTCTTT. Translation: CASSLSGGQGSIREAFF.

The genes are TRBV30 and TRBJ2-6; D gene uncertain. The CDR3 is 15 residues long. The germline gives CDR1 GTSNPN, CDR2 SVGIG (reference sequence). V gave up 2 bases and J gave up 0 bases, with 8 bases separating them. CDR3 in amino acids: CAWSSFFSGANVLTF. CDR3 coding DNA: TGTGCCTGGAGTTCTTTCTTCTCTGGGGCCAACGTCCTGACTTTC.

This chain connects TRBV5-1 to TRBJ2-7; TRBD1 agrees at 9 bases. Trimming took 0 bases from V and 2 from J; bases not matched to a gene: 6. The CDR3 consists of 16 residues. The germline gives CDR1 SGHRS, CDR2 YFSETQ. The CDR3 reads CASSLGHRGPAYEQYF. The CDR3 DNA reads TGCGCCAGCAGCTTGGGCCACAGGGGGCCCGCCTACGAGCAGTACTTC. Using reference TRBV5-1 and TRBJ2-7 for the parts outside the CDR3, the full variable domain is KAGVTQTPRYLIKTRGQQVTLSCSPISGHRSVSWYQQTPGQGLQFLFEYFSETQRNKGNFPGRFSGRQFSNSRSEMNVSTLELGDSALYLCASSLGHRGPAYEQYFGPGTRLTVT.

The chain is built from TRBV10-2 and TRBJ1-5; maybe TRBD1 (5 bases). The germline CDR1 and CDR2 sequences are WSHSY and SAAADI. V was shortened by 6 bases and J by 2 bases, with 17 bases between the two germline ends. The CDR3 totals 16 residues. CDR3 region: CASSEARQIRNQPQHF. The DNA of the CDR3 is TGCGCCAGCAGCGAAGCCCGACAGATCCGCAATCAGCCCCAGCATTTT.

Written as DNA, the CDR3 is TGTGCCAGCAGCCACTCCCCTAGCGGGACGAACTACAATGAGCAGTTCTTC. Translating gives CASSHSPSGTNYNEQFF. V is TRBV4-2 and J is TRBJ2-1, with 9 bases fitting TRBD2. The CDR3 runs to 17 residues. Germline V gene data show CDR1 as LGHNA and CDR2 as YNFKEQ. The junction had 9 bases not matched to a gene; V was cut back by 3 bases and J by 3 bases.

The chain is built from TRBV3-1 (or the pseudogene TRBV3-2) and TRBJ2-3; 7 positions agree with TRBD2. Germline loops: CDR1 LGHDT, CDR2 YNNKEL (reference sequence). The junction had 9 bases not matched to a gene; V was cut back by 5 bases and J by 4 bases. The CDR3 runs to 15 residues. The CDR3 nucleotides read TGTGCCAGCAGCAGGGAGGGGAGTATCGCAGATACGCAGTATTTT. Its translation is CASSREGSIADTQYF.

The chain has TRBV7-7 and TRBJ2-1; 9 nucleotides agree with TRBD2. The ends lost 1 base at V and 4 bases at J; junction bases unmatched: 2. CDR1 and CDR2 (germline): SSHAT, FNYEAQ (reference sequence). This CDR3 has 15 amino acids. The DNA for the CDR3 is TGTGCCAGCAGCTTAGTGACTAGCGGATACAATGAGCAGTTCTTC. It codes for CASSLVTSGYNEQFF.

This chain uses TRBV7-9 with TRBJ2-5; D gene unclear. Germline V gene lookup returns CDR1 SEHNR and CDR2 FQNEAQ (reference sequence). The CDR3 has 13 residues. Trimming removed 6 bases at V and 4 bases at J, with 12 bases between. The CDR3 DNA sequence: TGTGCCAGCAGTCTTCCTCGAGGAGAGACCCAGTACTTC. Translating gives CASSLPRGETQYF.

This clone was detected only once. The V gene is TRBV7-3, the J gene TRBJ2-5, with 9 positions matching TRBD1. The CDR3 runs 16 residues. The V gene end was trimmed by 6 bases and the J gene end by 5 bases; junction bases not matched to a gene: 13. Germline-derived CDR1 and CDR2 are SGHTA and FQGTGA. The CDR3 nucleotides read TGTGCCAGCAGTCTAACTGACAGGGGGGCATCCGAGACCCAGTACTTC. Its translation: CASSLTDRGASETQYF.

The CDR3 coding sequence is TGTGCCAGCAGCCAAGTCCCCCCGCGAGGGTCCCTTAGCAATCAGCCCCAGCATTTT. This sequence encodes CASSQVPPRGSLSNQPQHF. V usage is TRBV3-1 (or the pseudogene TRBV3-2) and J usage is TRBJ1-5; D not certain. The CDR3 sequence is 19 residues long. Germline CDR1 is LGHDT and CDR2 is YNNKEL (reference sequence). V lost 1 base and J lost 0, with 19 bases in between.

This chain connects TRBV9 to TRBJ1-3, with 8 bases identical to TRBD1. J lost 0 bases, V lost 3 bases, and 17 bases had no gene match. The CDR3 is made up of 20 amino acids. Germline V CDR1 and CDR2: SGDLS, YYNGEE. CDR3 sequence: CASSAPRAVPGQDSGNTIYF. CDR3 nucleotide sequence: TGTGCCAGCAGCGCGCCCCGAGCCGTTCCGGGACAGGACTCTGGAAACACCATATATTTT.

This clone was picked up one time. The DNA for the CDR3 is TGTGCCACCAGCAGAGATGGTGAGGGATCGGGCAATCAGCCCCAGCATTTT. Its translation: CATSRDGEGSGNQPQHF. The rearrangement uses TRBV15 and TRBJ1-5; D is undetermined. This CDR3 region has 17 residues. The V end was cut by 0 bases, the J end by 2 bases, with 14 bases between. Germline V gene data show CDR1 as LNHNV and CDR2 as YYDKDF (reference sequence).

In this sample, this clone turned up a few times. The V and J genes are TRBV7-9 and TRBJ2-3, with 8 bases that match TRBD1. V was clipped by 5 bases and J by 0 bases; unmatched bases: 7. Per the germline V gene, CDR1 is SEHNR and CDR2 is FQNEAQ (reference sequence). The CDR3 sequence is 16 residues long. DNA for the CDR3: TGTGCCAGCAGCCCCCCGACAGGGGTTAGCACAGATACGCAGTATTTT. Amino acid sequence: CASSPPTGVSTDTQYF.

This chain connects TRBV6-5 to TRBJ2-3, with D possibly matching TRBD1 (6 bases). V was shortened by 2 bases and J by 4 bases, with 7 bases between the two germline ends. The CDR3 consists of 13 residues. The germline V gene encodes CDR1 MNHEY and CDR2 SVGAGI. The CDR3 loop is CASSYPGADTQYF. As DNA, the CDR3 is TGTGCCAGCAGTTACCCAGGGGCAGATACGCAGTATTTT.

This clone was recorded once. The V gene is TRBV27, the J gene TRBJ2-1; tentatively, D is TRBD2 (6 bases). The germline gives CDR1 MNHEY, CDR2 SMNVEV (reference sequence). Trimming stripped 3 bases from V and 9 bases from J, with 18 bases between. The CDR3 totals 15 residues. CDR3 DNA: TGTGCCAGCAGTTTTCGGGACTCCCGAGGTAGTGAGCAGTTCTTC. As protein: CASSFRDSRGSEQFF.

The chain is built from TRBV19 and TRBJ2-5; TRBD2 matches 13 bases. V shed 5 bases, J shed 5 bases, and the junction held 8 bases outside the gene matches. Germline CDR1 LNHDA, CDR2 SQIVND (reference sequence). The CDR3 covers 16 residues. The CDR3 is CASSADGLAGAETQYF. The CDR3 DNA sequence: TGTGCCAGTAGTGCCGATGGACTAGCGGGAGCTGAGACCCAGTACTTC.

In this sample, this clone turned up once. Different DNA sequences within this sample yield the same CDR3. The chain uses TRBV9 and TRBJ1-6, with 11 bases fitting TRBD1. Germline CDR1 reads SGDLS; CDR2 reads YYNGEE. J gave up 7 bases and V 3 bases, and 3 bases lay outside the gene matches. The CDR3 is 15 residues long. The CDR3 loop reads CASSGGQGGNSPLHF. As DNA, the CDR3 is TGTGCCAGCAGCGGGGGACAGGGGGGAAATTCACCCCTCCACTTT.

The chain links TRBV5-1 to TRBJ1-4; D call uncertain. The CDR3 is 14 amino acids. The germline CDR1 and CDR2 sequences are SGHRS and YFSETQ. V dropped 1 base and J dropped 4 bases, with 8 bases sitting between them. The CDR3 DNA follows: TGCGCCAGCAGCTTGCGCGGGGATAATGAAAAACTGTTTTTT. It is translated as CASSLRGDNEKLFF.

V gene TRBV10-3 combines with J gene TRBJ2-5, with TRBD2 matching over 9 bases. Germline lookup yields CDR1 ENHRY and CDR2 SYGVKD. This CDR3 has 15 amino acids. The V and J ends lost 4 bases and 5 bases, in that order; junction bases with no gene match: 8. The CDR3 region is CAISGLAGSVETQYF. The CDR3 DNA sequence: TGTGCCATCAGTGGGCTAGCGGGGTCCGTGGAGACCCAGTACTTC.

The chain has TRBV5-1 and TRBJ2-3; D gene unclear. Germline V lookup: CDR1 SGHRS, CDR2 YFSETQ. Trimming took 4 bases from V and 0 from J, leaving 9 bases between them. CDR3 length: 14 amino acids. The DNA of the CDR3 is TGCGCCAGCAGCCAGACATCTAGCACAGATACGCAGTATTTT. It translates to CASSQTSSTDTQYF. Using reference TRBV5-1 and TRBJ2-3 for the parts outside the CDR3, the full variable domain is KAGVTQTPRYLIKTRGQQVTLSCSPISGHRSVSWYQQTPGQGLQFLFEYFSETQRNKGNFPGRFSGRQFSNSRSEMNVSTLELGDSALYLCASSQTSSTDTQYFGPGTRLTVL.

The gene calls are TRBV30 and TRBJ2-5; D uncertain. CDR1 and CDR2 (germline): GTSNPN, SVGIG (reference sequence). The CDR3 totals 12 residues. V gave up 4 bases and J gave up 0 bases, with 6 bases separating them. CDR3 protein: CAWKAYQETQYF. The DNA of the CDR3 is TGTGCCTGGAAAGCCTACCAAGAGACCCAGTACTTC.

The V and J genes are TRBV18 and TRBJ2-5; D is ambiguous. Germline V gene sequence: CDR1 KGHSH, CDR2 LQKENI. V lost 6 bases, J lost 0 bases, and 8 bases lay in between. There are 13 residues in the CDR3. CDR3 DNA: TGTGCCAGCTCGTACAGTCACCAAGAGACCCAGTACTTC. It encodes CASSYSHQETQYF. Full variable domain (rest looked up from reference TRBV18 and TRBJ2-5): NAGVMQNPRHLVRRRGQEARLRCSPMKGHSHVYWYRQLPEEGLKFMVYLQKENIIDESGMPKERFSAEFPKEGPSILRIQQVVRGDSAAYFCASSYSHQETQYFGPGTRLLVL.

The chain is built from TRBV25-1 and TRBJ2-6; D gene unclear. The V gene lost 2 bases and the J gene lost 4 bases, with 12 bases spanning the gap. This CDR3 spans 16 amino acids. Per germline, CDR1 MGHDK and CDR2 SYGVNS. CDR3 in DNA: TGTGCCAGCAGTGAAAAAAGAGCCCAAGGGGCCAACGTCCTGACTTTC. This gives the protein CASSEKRAQGANVLTF.

This chain uses TRBV9 with TRBJ2-2; D is perhaps TRBD1 (5 bases). The V and J ends lost 5 bases and 1 base respectively, with 15 bases between them. CDR3 length: 16 amino acids. Germline V gives CDR1 SGDLS, CDR2 YYNGEE. CDR3 protein: CASRGLGGENTGELFF. Here the CDR3 DNA reads TGTGCCAGCAGGGGGCTGGGTGGGGAGAACACCGGGGAGCTGTTTTTT. Using reference TRBV9 and TRBJ2-2 for the parts outside the CDR3, the full variable domain is DSGVTQTPKHLITATGQRVTLRCSPRSGDLSVYWYQQSLDQGLQFLIQYYNGEERAKGNILERFSAQQFPDLHSELNLSSLELGDSALYFCASRGLGGENTGELFFGEGSRLTVL.

V usage is TRBV12-3 or TRBV12-4 and J usage is TRBJ1-4; D ambiguous. Between the trimmed V and J ends, which lost 10 bases and 7 bases, there was a span of 13 bases. This CDR3 contains 12 residues. CDR3 region: CAILRRGEKLFF. Here the CDR3 DNA reads TGTGCCATCTTACGACGGGGTGAAAAACTGTTTTTT.

Here the CDR3 DNA reads TGTGCCAGCACCACCGGGCGGGAGGGCGGCACAGATACGCAGTATTTT. Protein sequence: CASTTGREGGTDTQYF. The chain links TRBV9 to TRBJ2-3, with TRBD2 identical over 9 bases. Looked up from germline, CDR1 is SGDLS and CDR2 is YYNGEE. The CDR3 is made up of 16 amino acids. The trim removed 6 bases at V and 1 base at J, leaving 9 bases unmatched.

V is TRBV2 and J is TRBJ1-1, with D possibly matching TRBD1 (6 bases). CDR1 is SNHLY and CDR2 is FYNNEI in the germline V gene. CDR3 length equals 13 residues. Trimming cost V 4 bases and J 10 bases, with 16 bases left between them. The CDR3 protein is CASSATGNWVAFF. In DNA, the CDR3 is TGTGCCAGCAGTGCTACAGGGAATTGGGTAGCTTTCTTT. The full variable domain, with the rest looked up from reference TRBV2 and TRBJ1-1, is EPEVTQTPSHQVTQMGQEVILRCVPISNHLYFYWYRQILGQKVEFLVSFYNNEISEKSEIFDDQFSVERPDGSNFTLKIRSTKLEDSAMYFCASSATGNWVAFFGQGTRLTVV.

The chain is built from TRBV6-2 or TRBV6-3 and TRBJ2-1; no definite D call. The CDR3 extends over 18 amino acids. The V end was cut by 0 bases, the J end by 1 base, with 16 bases between. Germline CDR1 is MNHEY and CDR2 is SVGEGT. CDR3 DNA sequence: TGTGCCAGCAGTTACTCGAGCCGCGGCGGCCTATCCTACAATGAGCAGTTCTTC. Translation: CASSYSSRGGLSYNEQFF.